Listed below are T cell receptor beta chains from one sample, sequenced in a study of T cell responses to AZD1222 COVID-19 vaccine. Sequenced by immunoSEQ multiplex PCR; TCRdb stores in-frame clones only, minus some. The sample carries 180,000 or so clones, 90% to 95% recorded once. Material: peripheral blood, obtained on day 0 of AZD1222 vaccination. These receptors originate from an adult in good health. The CDR3 runs from the conserved cysteine through the conserved F or W. Each record gives: D gene, V gene, J gene, clone size, CDR3 protein, CDR3 DNA. A D gene is named only where the DNA matches it firmly. Clone size appears in some rows only: once, few, many, or a class for an expanded clone.

>TRBD1|TRBV18|TRBJ1-1|NA
CATSGGTDTEAFF
TGTGCCACCTCAGGGGGGACGGACACTGAAGCTTTCTTT
>TRBD1|TRBV4-1|TRBJ2-7|NA
CASSRVDRERGEQYF
TGCGCCAGCAGCCGCGTGGACAGGGAGAGAGGCGAGCAGTACTTC
>NA|TRBV7-9|TRBJ1-5|NA
CASSLEVRGTSNQPQHF
TGTGCCAGCAGCTTAGAAGTCCGGGGAACAAGCAATCAGCCCCAGCATTTT
>NA|TRBV6-2/TRBV6-3|TRBJ1-2|NA
CASSPLYGAGDNYGYTF
TGTGCCAGCAGCCCTCTGTACGGCGCGGGGGATAACTATGGCTACACCTTC
>TRBD2|TRBV12-3/TRBV12-4|TRBJ2-1|NA
CASSLGETSGQFF
TGTGCCAGCAGTTTAGGGGAAACTAGCGGACAGTTCTTC
>NA|TRBV19|TRBJ2-3|NA
CASSIRGDTQYF
TGTGCCAGTAGTATAAGAGGGGATACGCAGTATTTT
>NA|TRBV15|TRBJ1-1|medium-sized
CATSRDHLDTNTEAFF
TGTGCCACCAGCAGAGATCATCTGGACACGAACACTGAAGCTTTCTTT
>NA|TRBV5-1|TRBJ1-1|NA
CASSLAAPHLNTEAFF
TGCGCCAGCAGCTTGGCCGCCCCTCACTTAAACACTGAAGCTTTCTTT
>NA|TRBV11-2|TRBJ2-5|once
CASSPRDGQETQYF
TGTGCCAGCAGCCCCCGGGACGGCCAAGAGACCCAGTACTTC
>NA|TRBV6-5|TRBJ1-5|NA
CASSYDGRGQPQHF
TGTGCCAGCAGTTACGACGGAAGGGGTCAGCCCCAGCATTTT
>TRBD1|TRBV10-3|TRBJ2-3|NA
CAISPGQGSSDTQYF
TGTGCCATCAGCCCGGGACAGGGAAGTTCAGATACGCAGTATTTT
>NA|TRBV18|TRBJ1-2|NA
CASSPRTTGDYGYTF
TGTGCCAGCTCACCCAGGACGACCGGGGACTATGGCTACACCTTC
>NA|TRBV5-8|TRBJ2-1|NA
CASSLSGTQNEQFF
TGTGCCAGCAGCTTGAGTGGAACACAGAATGAGCAGTTCTTC
>NA|TRBV5-4|TRBJ1-3|NA
CASSPQSSGNTIYF
TGTGCCAGCAGCCCGCAAAGCTCTGGAAACACCATATATTTT
>NA|TRBV6-5|TRBJ1-5|NA
CASSYGSSNQPQHF
TGTGCCAGCAGTTACGGGTCTAGCAATCAGCCCCAGCATTTT
>NA|TRBV11-2|TRBJ1-2|NA
CASSRGPNYGYTF
TGTGCCAGCAGCCGCGGTCCTAACTATGGCTACACCTTC
>TRBD1|TRBV10-3|TRBJ2-7|NA
CAISDKGQSYEQYF
TGTGCCATCAGTGATAAGGGACAGTCCTACGAGCAGTACTTC
>TRBD1|TRBV19|TRBJ1-4|NA
CASSDRGTFEKLFF
TGTGCCAGTAGTGACAGGGGGACTTTTGAAAAACTGTTTTTT
>NA|TRBV20-1|TRBJ1-2|NA
CSARTGLGYTF
TGCAGTGCTAGGACAGGTCTTGGCTACACCTTC
>NA|TRBV27|TRBJ1-6|NA
CASSSRLTSSYNSPLHF
TGTGCCAGCAGTTCTCGACTCACAAGCTCCTATAATTCACCCCTCCACTTT
>TRBD1|TRBV19|TRBJ1-5|NA
CASKGSTGGLHQPQHF
TGTGCCAGTAAAGGTTCGACAGGGGGCTTGCATCAGCCCCAGCATTTT
>NA|TRBV5-1|TRBJ1-2|NA
CASNEGYYGYTF
TGCGCCAGCAATGAGGGCTACTATGGCTACACCTTC
>NA|TRBV29-1|TRBJ1-2|NA
CSVEGTYRTDLIGYTF
TGCAGCGTTGAGGGCACCTATCGGACGGACCTAATTGGCTACACCTTC
>NA|TRBV5-1|TRBJ1-4|NA
CASSLTSTNEKLFF
TGCGCCAGCAGCTTGACTTCAACTAATGAAAAACTGTTTTTT
>NA|TRBV19|TRBJ1-2|NA
CASSKVAVGYTF
TGTGCCAGTAGTAAGGTCGCGGTGGGCTACACCTTC
>NA|TRBV23-1|TRBJ2-7|NA
CASRPWTDPYEQYF
TGCGCCAGCAGACCGTGGACAGACCCCTACGAGCAGTACTTC
>NA|TRBV5-1|TRBJ2-3|NA
CASCQEVPDTQYF
TGCGCCAGCTGCCAAGAGGTCCCGGATACGCAGTATTTT
>NA|TRBV14|TRBJ1-5|NA
CASSQDVDQPQHF
TGTGCCAGCAGCCAAGATGTCGATCAGCCCCAGCATTTT
>NA|TRBV15|TRBJ1-6|NA
CATSTSLDSPLHF
TGTGCCACCAGCACCTCTTTAGATTCACCCCTCCACTTT
>TRBD2|TRBV20-1|TRBJ2-1|NA
CSASTSGRARGEQFF
TGCAGTGCTAGTACTAGCGGGAGGGCTCGCGGTGAGCAGTTCTTC
>TRBD1|TRBV4-1|TRBJ1-2|once
CASSLTGQGLGYTF
TGCGCCAGCAGCCTAACGGGACAGGGTCTTGGCTACACCTTC
>NA|TRBV5-6|TRBJ1-1|NA
CASSLEAATEAFF
TGTGCCAGCAGCCTGGAGGCTGCAACTGAAGCTTTCTTT
>NA|TRBV25-1|TRBJ1-2|few
CASSEGTDYGYTF
TGTGCCAGCAGTGAAGGTACAGACTATGGCTACACCTTC
>NA|TRBV27|TRBJ1-2|NA
CASSLTESNYGYTF
TGTGCCAGCAGTTTGACAGAGTCTAACTATGGCTACACCTTC
>NA|TRBV27|TRBJ2-7|NA
CASSLGGGYEQYF
TGTGCCAGCAGTTTGGGGGGAGGCTACGAGCAGTACTTC
>NA|TRBV29-1|TRBJ1-1|NA
CSVDLSGLNTEAFF
TGCAGCGTTGATCTCTCCGGGTTGAACACTGAAGCTTTCTTT
>TRBD2|TRBV10-2|TRBJ2-1|NA
CASSAQAGGLREQFF
TGCGCCAGCAGTGCTCAGGCGGGGGGGCTCCGAGAGCAGTTCTTC
>NA|TRBV6-4|TRBJ2-2|NA
CASSDSSSNWGGELFF
TGTGCCAGCAGTGACTCGTCTTCTAACTGGGGCGGGGAGCTGTTTTTT
>NA|TRBV7-9|TRBJ1-1|NA
CEACMNTEAFF
TGTGAGGCGTGCATGAACACTGAAGCTTTCTTT